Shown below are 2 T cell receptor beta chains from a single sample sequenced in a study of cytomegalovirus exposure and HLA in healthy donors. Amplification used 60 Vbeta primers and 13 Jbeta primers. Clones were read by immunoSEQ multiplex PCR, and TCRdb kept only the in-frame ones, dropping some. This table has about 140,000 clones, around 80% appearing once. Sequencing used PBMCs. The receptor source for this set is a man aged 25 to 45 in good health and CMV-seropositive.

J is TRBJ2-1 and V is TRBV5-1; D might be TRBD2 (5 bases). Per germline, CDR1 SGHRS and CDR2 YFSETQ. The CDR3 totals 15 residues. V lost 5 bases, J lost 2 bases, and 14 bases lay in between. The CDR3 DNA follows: TGCGCCAGCAGGTCGAGGACCGGGGCCTACAATGAGCAGTTCTTC. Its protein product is CASRSRTGAYNEQFF.

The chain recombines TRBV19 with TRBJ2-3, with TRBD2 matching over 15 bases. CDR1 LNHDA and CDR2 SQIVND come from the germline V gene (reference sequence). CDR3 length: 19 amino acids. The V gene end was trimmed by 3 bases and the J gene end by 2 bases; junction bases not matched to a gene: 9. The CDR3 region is CASSIGLAGGRPVTDTQYF. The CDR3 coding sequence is TGTGCCAGTAGTATCGGACTAGCGGGGGGGAGACCCGTCACAGATACGCAGTATTTT.